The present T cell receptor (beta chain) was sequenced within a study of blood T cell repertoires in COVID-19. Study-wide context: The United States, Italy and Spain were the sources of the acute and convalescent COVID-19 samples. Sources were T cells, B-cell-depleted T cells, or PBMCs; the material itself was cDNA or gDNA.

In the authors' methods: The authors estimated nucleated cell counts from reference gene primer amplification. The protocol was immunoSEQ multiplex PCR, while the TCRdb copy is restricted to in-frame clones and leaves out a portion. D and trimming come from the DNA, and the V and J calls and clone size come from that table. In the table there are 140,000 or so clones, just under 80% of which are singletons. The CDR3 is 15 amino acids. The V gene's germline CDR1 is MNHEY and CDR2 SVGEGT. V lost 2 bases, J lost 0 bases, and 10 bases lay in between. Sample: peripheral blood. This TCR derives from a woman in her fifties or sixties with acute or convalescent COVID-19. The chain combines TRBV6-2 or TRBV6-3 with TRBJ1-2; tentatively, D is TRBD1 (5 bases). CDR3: CASSYPAGANYGYTF. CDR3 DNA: TGTGCCAGCAGTTACCCGGCGGGGGCTAACTATGGCTACACCTTC.